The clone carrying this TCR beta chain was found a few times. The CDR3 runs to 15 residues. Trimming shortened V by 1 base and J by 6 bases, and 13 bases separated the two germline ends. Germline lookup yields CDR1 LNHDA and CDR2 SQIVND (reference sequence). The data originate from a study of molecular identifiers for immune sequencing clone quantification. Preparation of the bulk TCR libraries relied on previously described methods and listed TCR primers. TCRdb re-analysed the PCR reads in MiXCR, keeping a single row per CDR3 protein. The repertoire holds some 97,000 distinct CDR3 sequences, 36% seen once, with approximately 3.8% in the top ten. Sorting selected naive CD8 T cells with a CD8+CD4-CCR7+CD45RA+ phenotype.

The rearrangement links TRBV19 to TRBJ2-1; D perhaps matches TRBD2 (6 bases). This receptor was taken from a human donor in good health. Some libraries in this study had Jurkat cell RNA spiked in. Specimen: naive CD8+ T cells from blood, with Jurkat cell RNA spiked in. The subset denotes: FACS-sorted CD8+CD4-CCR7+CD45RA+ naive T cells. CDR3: CASSIGGEVFNEQFF. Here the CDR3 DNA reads TGTGCCAGTAGTATAGGGGGGGAGGTCTTCAATGAGCAGTTCTTC. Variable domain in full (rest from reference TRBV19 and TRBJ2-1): DGGITQSPKYLFRKEGQNVTLSCEQNLNHDAMYWYRQDPGQGLRLIYYSQIVNDFQKGDIAEGYSVSREKKESFPLTVTSAQKNPTAFYLCASSIGGEVFNEQFFGPGTRLTVL.